The 9 T cell receptor beta chains listed next were all sequenced from one sample in a study of glioma-infiltrating T cells. Amplification of TCR alpha and beta CDR3 regions from RNA used iRepertoire nested multiplex PCR. TCRdb analysed the multiplex PCR reads with MiXCR anew, one entry per CDR3 protein. The repertoire holds over 100,000 distinct CDR3 sequences, with less than 30% as singletons. Sample: glioma tissue, nonneoplastic brain tissue, or PBMCs (not recorded which). The receptors here all came from a human donor with low-grade glioma or glioblastoma, undergoing nonglioma brain surgery, or in good health (not recorded which).

V and J are TRBV5-1 and TRBJ2-7, with TRBD2 matching 9 bases. This CDR3 is built from 15 residues. The germline V gene encodes CDR1 SGHRS and CDR2 YFSETQ. J lost 5 bases, V lost 4 bases, and 10 bases had no gene match. The CDR3 here is CASSRGGEGAHEQYF. The DNA of the CDR3 is TGCGCCAGCAGCCGCGGGGGGGAGGGGGCCCACGAGCAGTACTTC.

This clonotype has at least ten counts. The V call is TRBV29-1, the J call TRBJ1-5; TRBD1 is a possible D gene (6 bases). Germline V gene sequence: CDR1 SQVTM, CDR2 ANQGSEA. V lost 5 bases to trimming and J lost 0 bases, with 11 bases between them. The CDR3 sequence is 14 residues long. The CDR3 coding sequence is TGCAGCGTTTCCGGGACACTTAGCAATCAGCCCCAGCATTTT. It specifies CSVSGTLSNQPQHF.

This clonotype was counted many times. The V call is TRBV6-6, the J call TRBJ1-3; 9 bases fit TRBD1. Germline V gene lookup returns CDR1 MNHNY and CDR2 SVGAGI (reference sequence). The CDR3 is 16 amino acids. After removal of 0 bases from V and 7 bases from J, the junction contained 7 bases not matched to a gene. The CDR3 is CASSYSTTGGRNTIYF. CDR3 in DNA: TGTGCCAGCAGTTACTCGACGACAGGGGGGCGGAACACCATATATTTT.

There are many counts of this clonotype. This chain uses TRBV15 with TRBJ1-2; D ambiguous. Germline values: CDR1 LNHNV, CDR2 YYDKDF (reference sequence). V lost 3 bases to trimming and J lost 0 bases, with 14 bases between them. This CDR3 region has 16 residues. The CDR3 nucleotides read TGTGCCACCAGCAGGGGTCCTGTGGAAGCTAACTATGGCTACACCTTC. This translates into CATSRGPVEANYGYTF. The full variable domain, in which reference TRBV15 and TRBJ1-2 provide the parts outside the CDR3, is DAMVIQNPRYQVTQFGKPVTLSCSQTLNHNVMYWYQQKSSQAPKLLFHYYDKDFNNEADTPDNFQSRRPNTSFCFLDIRSPGLGDTAMYLCATSRGPVEANYGYTFGSGTRLTVV.

The table lists this clonotype with many counts. The chain carries TRBV6-2 or TRBV6-3 and TRBJ2-7, with 7 bases matching TRBD2. This CDR3 contains 15 residues. CDR1 is MNHEY, CDR2 SVGEGT, per germline. V lost 6 bases, J lost 0 bases, and 8 bases stayed unmatched. The CDR3 loop reads CASRPSGLSSYEQYF. The CDR3 coding sequence is TGTGCCAGCAGACCTAGCGGCCTAAGCTCCTACGAGCAGTACTTC.

This clonotype was seen many times. The chain employs TRBV20-1 and TRBJ1-5; D gene ambiguous. V was clipped by 1 base and J by 0 bases, with 10 bases between them. The CDR3 loop spans 15 amino acids. In germline, CDR1 is DFQATT, CDR2 SNEGSKA (reference sequence). This chain's CDR3 is CSARAKDYSNQPQHF. The CDR3 nucleotides are TGCAGTGCTAGAGCCAAGGACTATAGCAATCAGCCCCAGCATTTT.

This clonotype was seen repeatedly, ten times or more. The chain combines TRBV27 with TRBJ2-5, with a weak D call TRBD1 (5 bases). The CDR3 sequence is 12 residues long. V lost 6 bases, J lost 2 bases, and 7 bases lay in between. CDR1 is MNHEY, CDR2 SMNVEV, per germline (reference sequence). CDR3 region: CASRRGQETQYF. In nucleotides, the CDR3 is TGTGCCAGCAGAAGGGGACAAGAGACCCAGTACTTC.

This sequence joins TRBV29-1 and TRBJ2-5, with D perhaps TRBD2 (6 bases). V was clipped by 6 bases and J by 5 bases, with 13 bases between them. Germline-derived CDR1 and CDR2 are SQVTM and ANQGSEA. The CDR3 loop spans 12 amino acids. CDR3 residues: CSVPTSTETQYF. The DNA of the CDR3 is TGCAGCGTCCCTACTAGCACGGAGACCCAGTACTTC.

This clonotype appeared many times. The gene calls are TRBV4-1 and TRBJ1-2; D uncertain. The CDR3 totals 15 residues. V dropped 4 bases and J dropped 4 bases, with 16 bases sitting between them. Germline V lookup: CDR1 MGHRA, CDR2 YSYEKL. The CDR3 protein is CASSPLRREGYGYTF. The CDR3 DNA is TGCGCCAGCAGCCCCCTGCGGCGGGAGGGCTATGGCTACACCTTC.